The 10 T cell receptor beta chains listed next were all sequenced from one sample in a study of blood T cell repertoires in COVID-19. Profiled with immunoSEQ multiplex PCR; TCRdb holds only in-frame clones, not every one. The table has fewer than 200,000 clones, around 87% seen once; the top ten hold 2.5%. Source material: peripheral blood. The receptors stem from a woman aged 80 or over with COVID-19, enrolled during active disease.

This rearrangement joins TRBV27 to TRBJ2-5; perhaps TRBD1 as D (7 bases). Germline CDR1 reads MNHEY; CDR2 reads SMNVEV (reference sequence). Trimming shortened V by 5 bases and J by 5 bases, and 18 bases separated the two germline ends. The CDR3 runs 15 residues. In DNA, the CDR3 is TGTGCCAGCAGTCCTCGCGGGACAGCGGTCGAGACCCAGTACTTC. Translation: CASSPRGTAVETQYF.

The genes are TRBV11-1 and TRBJ2-2, with D perhaps matching TRBD1 (5 bases). Trimming took 3 bases from V and 5 from J, leaving 10 bases between them. The germline V gene encodes CDR1 SGHAT and CDR2 FQDESV (reference sequence). The CDR3 covers 14 residues. The CDR3 here is CASSFRVGTGELFF. In DNA, the CDR3 is TGTGCCAGCAGCTTCAGGGTCGGGACCGGGGAGCTGTTTTTT.

The chain couples TRBV5-1 to TRBJ2-7; 9 bases are a match to TRBD2. V was pared by 4 bases and J by 7 bases, with 12 bases of the junction left unmatched. CDR1 is SGHRS, CDR2 YFSETQ, per germline. The CDR3 spans 15 residues. This chain's CDR3 is CASSPGGLALLEQYF. CDR3 nucleotide sequence: TGCGCCAGCAGCCCGGGGGGACTAGCTCTCTTAGAGCAGTACTTC.

The chain couples TRBV28 to TRBJ2-5; TRBD1 agrees at 7 bases. The CDR3 runs to 14 residues. Trimming took 5 bases from V and 5 from J; bases not matched to a gene: 8. The germline V gene has CDR1 MDHEN and CDR2 SYDVKM. The CDR3 nucleotides are TGTGCCAGCAGTCCAGGGGGTTTAGGGGAGACCCAGTACTTC. It translates to CASSPGGLGETQYF. The full variable domain, completed using reference TRBV28 and TRBJ2-5, is DVKVTQSSRYLVKRTGEKVFLECVQDMDHENMFWYRQDPGLGLRLIYFSYDVKMKEKGDIPEGYSVSREKKERFSLILESASTNQTSMYLCASSPGGLGETQYFGPGTRLLVL.

The rearrangement links TRBV7-3 to TRBJ2-5; 8 bases line up with TRBD2. Germline V gene lookup returns CDR1 SGHTA and CDR2 FQGTGA. The CDR3 is made up of 15 amino acids. Losses at the gene ends were 1 base for V and 5 bases for J; bases not matched to a gene: 6. The CDR3 nucleotides are TGTGCCAGCAGCTTAAATGGGGGCGGGAGGGAGACCCAGTACTTC. Translated, it gives CASSLNGGGRETQYF.

The chain carries TRBV6-5 and TRBJ2-1, with TRBD2 as a possible D gene (5 bases). Germline loops: CDR1 MNHEY, CDR2 SVGAGI. Trimming cost V 4 bases and J 4 bases, with 8 bases left between them. The CDR3 has 13 residues. The CDR3 DNA is TGTGCCAGCAGTTTAGCGTCGTACAATGAGCAGTTCTTC. Its protein product is CASSLASYNEQFF.

This clone has more than one count but fewer than ten. Different DNA sequences within this sample yield the same CDR3. This chain links TRBV12-3 or TRBV12-4 with TRBJ1-5; D possibly corresponds to TRBD1 (5 bases). V was clipped by 3 bases and J by 4 bases, with 7 bases between them. The CDR3 length is 13 residues. CDR3 residues: CASSFPGNQPQHF. CDR3 DNA sequence: TGTGCCAGCAGTTTCCCAGGGAATCAGCCCCAGCATTTT.

The chain couples TRBV7-9 to TRBJ2-1, with 10 positions matching TRBD2. Looked up from germline, CDR1 is SEHNR and CDR2 is FQNEAQ (reference sequence). Trimming cost V 3 bases and J 9 bases; bases outside gene matches: 11. CDR3 length: 16 amino acids. The CDR3 DNA reads as TGTGCCAGCAGCTTCGGGCTAGCGGGAGTCGGAGGTGAGCAGTTCTTC. It translates to CASSFGLAGVGGEQFF. The variable domain in full, with the rest retrieved from reference TRBV7-9 and TRBJ2-1, is DTGVSQNPRHKITKRGQNVTFRCDPISEHNRLYWYRQTLGQGPEFLTYFQNEAQLEKSRLLSDRFSAERPKGSFSTLEIQRTEQGDSAMYLCASSFGLAGVGGEQFFGPGTRLTVL.

V usage is TRBV7-2 and J usage is TRBJ1-1, with a possible D match to TRBD1 (6 bases). Germline V gene data show CDR1 as SGHTA and CDR2 as FQGNSA. V was pared by 4 bases and J by 1 base, with 10 bases between. CDR3 length equals 14 residues. CDR3 in DNA: TGTGCCAGCAGCTCGGACAGTCGGAACACTGAAGCTTTCTTT. This translates into CASSSDSRNTEAFF.

The gene calls are TRBV28 and TRBJ2-2, with D possibly TRBD2 on 6 matching bases. The germline V gene has CDR1 MDHEN and CDR2 SYDVKM. CDR3 length: 19 amino acids. Trimming shortened V by 7 bases and J by 6 bases, and 30 bases separated the two germline ends. CDR3: CASTSTSPSLAPDPGELFF. The CDR3, as DNA: TGTGCCAGCACCTCAACCTCCCCCTCGCTAGCGCCTGACCCCGGGGAGCTGTTTTTT.